The table lists the clone carrying this TCR beta chain with a few counts. The source of the sample is a study of T cells in Graves' hyperthyroidism and ophthalmopathy. Study as a whole: Prior to any treatment, at the point of initial diagnosis, peripheral blood was collected.

It was uncontrolled infection, other autoimmune disease, pregnancy or lactation that excluded patients. The length of the CDR3 is 14 residues. Per germline, CDR1 KGHDR and CDR2 SFDVKD. Trimming pared 8 bases from V and 0 bases from J, leaving 9 bases between. The CDR3 regions of TCR beta were amplified from RNA transcripts. A first-round RT-PCR of the TCR CDR3 used the HTBI primer set. TCRdb passed the multiplex PCR reads through MiXCR, listing each CDR3 protein once. The data contain roughly 380,000 distinct CDR3 sequences, roughly 14% of them singletons. This receptor was taken from a man in his thirties or forties with Graves' hyperthyroidism that later progressed to Graves' ophthalmopathy. Sequencing was carried out using blood. The chain couples TRBV24-1 to TRBJ2-2; no clear D gene. CDR3 residues: CATKQTANTGELFF. The CDR3 DNA reads TGTGCCACCAAACAGACCGCGAACACCGGGGAGCTGTTTTTT.